Presented here are 18 T cell receptor beta chains from one specimen sequenced in a study of blood T cell repertoires in COVID-19. Only in-frame clones appear in the TCRdb table, and some are missing; sequencing was by immunoSEQ multiplex PCR. The table records 50,000 to 65,000 clones, around four fifths of them present only once. What was sequenced was peripheral blood. These receptors all come from a man in his sixties or seventies with acute or convalescent COVID-19.

This clone occurred a few times. The chain has TRBV25-1 and TRBJ1-1; weak D call: TRBD1 (5 bases). Germline CDR1 MGHDK, CDR2 SYGVNS. The length of the CDR3 is 13 residues. V gave up 6 bases and J gave up 11 bases, with 19 bases separating them. In DNA, the CDR3 is TGTGCCAGCAGGGAGGAGGGGAGTATGTATGCTTTCTTT. This sequence encodes CASREEGSMYAFF.

The chain uses TRBV28 and TRBJ1-6, with TRBD1 identical over 10 bases. Germline loops: CDR1 MDHEN, CDR2 SYDVKM. V shed 5 bases and J 11 bases; nucleotides not matched to a gene: 9. The CDR3 has 15 amino acids. The CDR3 DNA reads TGTGCCAGCAGTCCCGGGACAGGGGAACGGACACCCCTCCACTTT. Amino acid sequence: CASSPGTGERTPLHF.

V usage is TRBV27 and J usage is TRBJ2-2; TRBD2 matches at 8 bases. Germline loops: CDR1 MNHEY, CDR2 SMNVEV (reference sequence). Trimming removed 6 bases from V and 8 bases from J; junction bases left unmatched: 8. This CDR3 is 14 amino acids long. This CDR3 is CASSWSGGGGELFF. In DNA, the CDR3 is TGTGCCAGCAGCTGGAGCGGGGGCGGTGGGGAGCTGTTTTTT.

The J gene is TRBJ2-7, the V gene TRBV27; 7 positions match TRBD1. The CDR3 length is 13 residues. Unmatched junction bases numbered 7, after V lost 6 bases and J lost 5 bases. Germline V gene sequence: CDR1 MNHEY, CDR2 SMNVEV (reference sequence). The CDR3 loop reads CASSPGQVHEQYF. DNA for the CDR3: TGTGCCAGCAGCCCCGGACAGGTCCACGAGCAGTACTTC.

This clone was detected a few times. J is TRBJ1-4 and V is TRBV2, with D perhaps TRBD1 (6 bases). The germline gives CDR1 SNHLY, CDR2 FYNNEI. CDR3 length: 15 residues. The V end was cut by 2 bases, the J end by 4 bases, with 11 bases between. CDR3 protein: CASSELQGYNEKLFF. The DNA for the CDR3 is TGTGCCAGCAGTGAACTCCAGGGGTATAATGAAAAACTGTTTTTT.

The chain is built from TRBV5-1 and TRBJ2-5; 8 positions agree with TRBD1. The germline V gene encodes CDR1 SGHRS and CDR2 YFSETQ. J lost 5 bases, V lost 3 bases, and 6 bases had no gene match. The CDR3 sequence is 14 residues long. The CDR3 loop is CASSSQGGPETQYF. The CDR3 DNA is TGCGCCAGCAGCTCACAGGGGGGCCCGGAGACCCAGTACTTC.

The chain recombines TRBV2 with TRBJ2-7; D is perhaps TRBD2 (6 bases). The CDR3 loop spans 12 amino acids. Germline V lookup: CDR1 SNHLY, CDR2 FYNNEI. V was cut by 8 bases and J by 9 bases, with 17 bases left in between. Here the CDR3 reads CASGGTRSMQYF. The CDR3 region has the DNA TGTGCCAGCGGGGGGACCCGCTCGATGCAGTACTTC.

The chain employs TRBV11-1 and TRBJ2-1, with D possibly matching TRBD1 (5 bases). This CDR3 region has 13 residues. The germline gives CDR1 SGHAT, CDR2 FQDESV (reference sequence). Trimming shortened V by 2 bases and J by 5 bases, and 7 bases separated the two germline ends. Here the CDR3 DNA reads TGTGCCAGCAGCTTACGGACAAACAATGAGCAGTTCTTC. Its protein is CASSLRTNNEQFF.

The chain couples TRBV10-1 to TRBJ2-1; TRBD1 matches at 7 bases. The CDR3 spans 14 residues. Germline V gene data show CDR1 as WNHNN and CDR2 as SYGVQD (reference sequence). The trim removed 0 bases at V and 7 bases at J, leaving 3 bases unmatched. In nucleotides, the CDR3 is TGCGCCAGCAGTGAGTCGGACAGGAGGAATGAGCAGTTCTTC. The encoded protein is CASSESDRRNEQFF.

Only a few counts were recorded for this clone. CDR3 nucleotides: TGTGCCAGCAGCGTAGTCGGGGACAGGACAGATACGCAGTATTTT. Protein sequence: CASSVVGDRTDTQYF. The chain employs TRBV9 and TRBJ2-3; 8 bases are a match to TRBD1. CDR1 SGDLS and CDR2 YYNGEE come from the germline V gene. Losses at the gene ends were 0 bases for V and 3 bases for J; bases not matched to a gene: 3. The CDR3 runs to 15 residues.

The V and J genes are TRBV7-8 and TRBJ2-2; D is undetermined. The CDR3 has 14 residues. With 3 bases removed from V and 6 bases from J, the gap between germline ends came to 11 bases. The V gene's germline CDR1 is SGHVS and CDR2 FQNEAQ. The CDR3 DNA sequence: TGTGCCAGCAGCTTGACGGGTTTGGCCGGGGAGCTGTTTTTT. This sequence encodes CASSLTGLAGELFF. Looking up the rest from reference TRBV7-8 and TRBJ2-2 gives the full variable domain: GAGVSQSPRYKVAKRGQDVALRCDPISGHVSLFWYQQALGQGPEFLTYFQNEAQLDKSGLPSDRFFAERPEGSVSTLKIQRTQQEDSAVYLCASSLTGLAGELFFGEGSRLTVL.

The chain combines TRBV10-2 with TRBJ1-1, with 10 bases lining up with TRBD1. This CDR3 comprises 14 residues. Trimming at V came to 6 bases and at J to 3 bases, leaving 4 bases not matched to a gene. Germline-derived CDR1 and CDR2 are WSHSY and SAAADI. CDR3 residues: CASRQTGGDTEAFF. The CDR3 DNA is TGCGCCAGCAGACAGACAGGGGGCGACACTGAAGCTTTCTTT.

The V call is TRBV6-5, the J call TRBJ1-6, with D hard to call. The CDR3 is 15 residues long. Trimming removed 6 bases at V and 0 bases at J, with 9 bases between. Germline V CDR1 and CDR2: MNHEY, SVGAGI. CDR3 sequence: CASRRRLSYNSPLHF. CDR3 sequence (DNA): TGTGCCAGCAGACGTAGACTCTCCTATAATTCACCCCTCCACTTT.

The genes are TRBV6-4 and TRBJ2-3; D is possibly TRBD2 (7 bases). The V end lost 5 bases, the J end lost 1 base, and 13 bases lay between the germline ends. The CDR3 is 15 residues long. Germline V gene data show CDR1 as MRHNA and CDR2 as SNTAGT. The chain's CDR3 is CASSLQGRGTDTQYF. The DNA for the CDR3 is TGTGCCAGCAGTCTCCAGGGGAGGGGCACAGATACGCAGTATTTT.

This CDR3 is CASSLDGGVENTIYF. CDR3 bases: TGCGCCAGCAGCTTGGACGGCGGGGTTGAGAACACCATATATTTT. The J gene is TRBJ1-3, the V gene TRBV5-1; D unclear. The CDR3 sequence is 15 residues long. Germline CDR1 is SGHRS and CDR2 is YFSETQ. V shed 0 bases and J shed 7 bases, with 14 bases lying between them.

The J gene is TRBJ1-6, the V gene TRBV18, with 7 bases matching TRBD1. The CDR3 is 16 residues long. Germline trimming cut 6 bases from V and 5 bases from J; bases unmatched to any gene: 10. CDR1 KGHSH and CDR2 LQKENI come from the germline V gene. The CDR3 nucleotides read TGTGCCAGCTCCTCCATGGAGGGGGCCGATAATTCACCCCTCCACTTT. As protein: CASSSMEGADNSPLHF.

The chain employs TRBV15 and TRBJ2-1, with a possible D match to TRBD1 (5 bases). This CDR3 region has 15 residues. Germline V gene lookup returns CDR1 LNHNV and CDR2 YYDKDF (reference sequence). Trimming took 5 bases from V and 9 from J, leaving 20 bases between them. The CDR3 loop is CATSSAQRGASEQFF. The CDR3 DNA reads as TGTGCCACCAGCTCTGCCCAAAGGGGCGCCAGTGAGCAGTTCTTC.

This chain connects TRBV11-3 to TRBJ2-3, with D maybe TRBD2 (6 bases). The CDR3 runs 16 residues. Germline V gene data show CDR1 as SGHNT and CDR2 as YENEEA. V was trimmed by 4 bases and J by 1 base, leaving 15 bases between them. This chain's CDR3 is CASSSPGDIRTDTQYF. The CDR3, as DNA: TGTGCCAGCAGCTCGCCGGGGGATATTCGCACAGATACGCAGTATTTT.